This TCR beta chain is from a study of T-cell memory formation after mild COVID-19. Overall study findings and caveats: Later expanders leaned CD4+, whereas clones that contracted between day 15 and 85 were balanced CD4/CD8. Memory cells collected pre-infection included some clones that later responded, suggesting cross-reactive memory joined. Contracting clones localized mainly to CM and EM when CD4+ and mainly to EMRA when CD8+. Researchers could not confirm that second-wave clones peaking on day 37 targeted SARS-CoV-2.

This clonotype turned up a few times. Its specificity is not known. Germline assignment: CDR1 DFQATT and CDR2 SNEGSKA (reference sequence). The CDR3 extends over 13 amino acids. The ends were cut back, 3 bases at V and 2 bases at J, with 8 bases in the middle. TCRdb called the 5' RACE reads again in MiXCR, with one record for every CDR3 protein. The sample holds tens of thousands of distinct CDR3 sequences, about 14% seen once. Material for sequencing was PBMCs or a T cell subset sorted from them (not recorded which). This clonotype was sampled from an adult woman who had mild COVID-19 (a few samples of this study predate the infection). Cell type and time point are not known. The gene calls are TRBV20-1 and TRBJ2-1, with D unclear. The CDR3 protein is CSARLETYNEQFF. The CDR3 DNA reads TGCAGTGCTAGGTTAGAGACCTACAATGAGCAGTTCTTC.